This TCR beta chain was documented in a study of blood T cell repertoires in COVID-19. About the study: There were acute and convalescent COVID-19 samples, and they came from the United States, Italy and Spain.

Enrollees, about 18 to 89 years old, lived in approximately 25 US areas. Up to 2 weeks before entering the study, exposed participants had met a COVID-19 case. CDR3 length: 15 residues. The germline CDR1 and CDR2 sequences are MNHEY and SVGAGI. The ends lost 6 bases at V and 8 bases at J; junction bases unmatched: 10. Clones were read by immunoSEQ multiplex PCR, and TCRdb kept only the in-frame ones, dropping some. The sample holds over 350,000 clones; 91% are singletons and the top ten take 0.7% to 0.95%. The material sequenced was PBMCs or T cells enriched from blood (not recorded which). V and J are TRBV6-5 and TRBJ2-1; TRBD1 matches 10 bases. The source of this sequence is a woman aged 40 to 50 who had been exposed to COVID-19. This CDR3 is CASRFGQGDAHEQFF. The CDR3 nucleotides read TGTGCCAGCAGATTCGGACAGGGGGACGCCCATGAGCAGTTCTTC.